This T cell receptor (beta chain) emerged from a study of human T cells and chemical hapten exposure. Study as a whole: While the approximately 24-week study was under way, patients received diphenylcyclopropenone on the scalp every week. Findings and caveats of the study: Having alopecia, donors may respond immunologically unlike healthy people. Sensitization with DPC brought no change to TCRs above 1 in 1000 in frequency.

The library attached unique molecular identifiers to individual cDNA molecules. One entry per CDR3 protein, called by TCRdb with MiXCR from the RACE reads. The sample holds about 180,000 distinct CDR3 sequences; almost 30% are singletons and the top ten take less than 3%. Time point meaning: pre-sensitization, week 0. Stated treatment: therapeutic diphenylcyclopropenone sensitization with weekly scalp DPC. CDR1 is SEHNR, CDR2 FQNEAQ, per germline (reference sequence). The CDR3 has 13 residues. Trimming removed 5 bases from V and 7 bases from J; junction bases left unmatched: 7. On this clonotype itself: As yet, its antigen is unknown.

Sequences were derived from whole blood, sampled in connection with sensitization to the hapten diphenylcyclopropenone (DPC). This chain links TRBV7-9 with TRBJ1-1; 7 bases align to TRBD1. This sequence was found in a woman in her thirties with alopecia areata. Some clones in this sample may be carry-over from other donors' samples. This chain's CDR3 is CASSKTRDSEAFF. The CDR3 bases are TGTGCCAGCAGCAAAACCCGGGACAGTGAAGCTTTCTTT.